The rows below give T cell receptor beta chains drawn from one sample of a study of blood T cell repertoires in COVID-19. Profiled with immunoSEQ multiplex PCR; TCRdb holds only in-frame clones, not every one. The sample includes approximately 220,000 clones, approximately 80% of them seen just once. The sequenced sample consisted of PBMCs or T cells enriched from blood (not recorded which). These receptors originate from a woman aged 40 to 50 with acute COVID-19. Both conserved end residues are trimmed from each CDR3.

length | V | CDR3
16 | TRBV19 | ASSIAASGSWDQETQY
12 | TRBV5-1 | ASSKTSGYNEQF
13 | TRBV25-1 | ASSGTGTGVHEQY
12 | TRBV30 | AWSQGTLVYGYT
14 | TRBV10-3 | AISEGIAGDLETQY
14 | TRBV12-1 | ASSHLAGFSTDTQY
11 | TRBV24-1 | ATMSGMNTEAF
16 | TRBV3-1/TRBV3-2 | ASSQVLTSTSGINEQF
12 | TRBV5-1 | ASSLSSSGSGYT
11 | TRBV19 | ASSGTGGFEAF
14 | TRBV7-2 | ASSLDWTGSTYEQY
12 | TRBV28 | ASSQDRAPQPQH
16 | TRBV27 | ASSKIANGQLGNQPQH
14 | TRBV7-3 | ASSLHRGPNTGELF
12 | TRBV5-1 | ASSLHLGAYEQY
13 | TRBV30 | AWSRGNSGANVLT
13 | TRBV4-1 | ASSQGSSGLISYT
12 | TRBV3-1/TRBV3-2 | ASSQVDRIYGYT
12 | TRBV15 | ATSSPGENYGYT
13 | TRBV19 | ASSIGTGTTYGYT
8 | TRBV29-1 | SVGHDTQY
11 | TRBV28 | ASTHPGVETQY
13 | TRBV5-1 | ASSLMGQGANEQY
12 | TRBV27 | ASSPNRVAQPQH
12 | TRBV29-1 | SARAGGRGYGYT
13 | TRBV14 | ASNQLAGAYNEQF
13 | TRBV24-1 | ATSDPARGGYGYT
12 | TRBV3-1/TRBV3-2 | ASSRDTRYNEQF
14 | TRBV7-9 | ASSLGGASGQETQY
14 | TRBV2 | ASSGTGGSGATAQY
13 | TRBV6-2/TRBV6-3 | ASSRTGLSNQPQH
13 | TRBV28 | ASSPAGIRDTEAF
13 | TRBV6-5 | ASSYRSSYNSPLH
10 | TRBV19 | ASGVDYNEQF
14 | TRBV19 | ASSSQGLLAKNIQY
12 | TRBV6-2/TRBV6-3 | ASSFRSGVNTQY
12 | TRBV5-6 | ASILSGYNYEQY
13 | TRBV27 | ASSSLALGTDGYT
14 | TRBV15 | ATSLGGEGARNGYT
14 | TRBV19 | ASSISMGLGYHEQF
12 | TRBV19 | ASSQAGFSQPQH
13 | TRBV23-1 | ASSQSRRGTDTQY
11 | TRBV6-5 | ASRQEGIGELF
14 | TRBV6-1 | ASNDYNNPKQETQY